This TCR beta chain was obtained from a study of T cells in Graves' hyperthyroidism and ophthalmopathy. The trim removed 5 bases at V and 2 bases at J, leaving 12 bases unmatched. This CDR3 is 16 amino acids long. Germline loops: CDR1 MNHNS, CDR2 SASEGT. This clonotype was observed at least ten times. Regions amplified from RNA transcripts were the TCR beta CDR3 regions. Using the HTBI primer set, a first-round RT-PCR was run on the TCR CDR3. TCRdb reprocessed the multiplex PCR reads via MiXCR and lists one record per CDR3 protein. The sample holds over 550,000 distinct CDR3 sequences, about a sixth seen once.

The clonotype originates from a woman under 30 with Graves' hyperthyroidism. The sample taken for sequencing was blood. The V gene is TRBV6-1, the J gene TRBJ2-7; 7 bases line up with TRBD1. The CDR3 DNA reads TGTGCCAGCAGTTCCGTGACAGGGACGGTGACCTACGAGCAGTACTTC. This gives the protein CASSSVTGTVTYEQYF.